Described below is a single T cell receptor (beta chain) sequence and its context. What this receptor recognizes is not known. Nothing much larger sits one base from this clone, and base qualities are not available. V lost 1 base and J lost 11 bases; the stretch between them is 14 bases long. The CDR3 holds 12 amino acids from the cysteine to the phenylalanine. Here the CDR3 DNA is all that survives: 36 bases in frame from base 1. CDR1 and CDR2 are drawn from the germline V gene: SQVTM, ANQGSEA. Receptors were amplified or captured by RACE. Sequencer: NextSeq 500. Library preparation attached unique molecular identifiers to individual cDNA molecules for quantitative, reproducible TCR counting. Each blood RNA sample was used to sequence both TCR alpha and TCR beta chains. The source study handled its data this way. Samples had a median of 95,638 TCRs, with a range from roughly 23,224 to 700,000. The Decombinator software suite was used to annotate V, J and CDR3 in the TCR reads. For the PS versus PT1 abundance plots, all samples were subsampled to the same number of TCRs (28,000). TCRs were defined as expanded if absent before sensitization and observed at least eight times at the 2-week time point. Using fastp at Q25 and MiXCR, TCRdb reprocessed the public reads and kept productive beta chains. Rows with one shared CDR3 protein collapse into an entry with the most common genes and DNA. The V and J calls here are based on TCRdb, not the publication. This sample holds roughly 38,000 distinct CDR3 sequences; 7.5% to 8% were observed only once. The ten largest clonotypes hold 1.3% of the sample.

These data originate in a study of human T cells and chemical hapten exposure listed by TCRdb under 2021. In the study overall: For sensitization, 2% DPC in acetone was applied to a 2 cm by 2 cm area of upper inner arm skin. Weekly therapeutic DPC doses were additionally applied to the scalp of patients throughout the roughly 25-week study period. Patch testing was done on the upper back using Finn chambers containing 0.01% DPC, and results were scored after 6 days according to International Contact Dermatitis Research Group standards. Alopecia areata with under or over 50% scalp involvement, alopecia totalis and alopecia universalis were represented in the patient cohort, which was mostly female. Libraries were pooled for sequencing, and per-sample TCR yields varied mainly because of small differences in library volumes within the pool. Peripheral blood TCR repertoire changes were tracked in vivo in alopecia patients during primary and secondary sensitization to the hapten diphenylcyclopropenone (DPC). Blood samples were taken from patients before sensitization (week 0) and then at 2, 6 and about 24 weeks after DPC sensitization. Some 29 alopecia patients gave blood for TCR sequencing at one to four time points (pre-sensitization, 2, 6 and 24 weeks). Here is what the overall study found, with its caveats: Repeated subsampling changed both the strength of the expansion versus patch-test correlation and the threshold at which that correlation became significant. Expanded TCRs formed significantly more large CDR3 similarity clusters than pre-sensitization or healthy control sets, consistent with antigen-driven responses. The number of PT1 expanded TCRs positively correlated with patch test score, significant at thresholds 8, 16 and 32 but not 4. All patients had alopecia, a presumed autoimmune disease, so their immune response might differ from that of healthy individuals. DPC sensitization did not change how many TCRs were above 1 in 1000 frequency, and no evidence was found of alterations in global repertoire structure.

The time point label here, explained by the study, means: pre-sensitization, week 0. The label giving this sample's treatment or condition can be read as: therapeutic diphenylcyclopropenone sensitization with weekly scalp DPC. At every patch-test visit, the blood draw took place before the patch test was put on. To be eligible, patients had to be aged 18 to 70, diagnosed with alopecia and judged suitable for DPC therapy, while pregnant patients were excluded. Unfractionated whole blood was collected in Tempus Blood RNA tubes, and total RNA was extracted from that blood. The chain joins TRBV29-1 to TRBJ1-1; the D gene is perhaps TRBD1, on 6 matching bases. The sample consisted of whole blood, taken in connection with sensitization to the hapten diphenylcyclopropenone (DPC). The receptor comes from a woman aged 45-65 years with alopecia areata. Some clones in this sample may be carry-over from other donors' samples. The nucleotide sequence reads TGCAGCGTTGAAGGGAAACAGGGACGGGCTTTCTTT. Its protein reads: CSVEGKQGRAFF.